This T cell receptor beta chain was recovered during a study of T cells in Graves' hyperthyroidism and ophthalmopathy. Study summary: Staff took peripheral blood when the initial diagnosis was made, before any treatment began. Findings and limits, study-wide: In the blood, most expanded thyroid clonotypes above 0.001 appeared as well.

Used for diagnoses were clinical symptoms, serum thyroxine and TRAb, thyroid ultrasound and orbital computed tomography. This clonotype was counted many times. The antigen remains undetermined. V was cut by 6 bases and J by 6 bases, with 9 bases left in between. This CDR3 spans 11 amino acids. The V gene's germline CDR1 is SNHLY and CDR2 FYNNEI. Amplification of TCR beta CDR3 regions was performed using RNA transcripts as template. The HTBI primer set was used in a first-round RT-PCR of the TCR CDR3. A single record per CDR3 protein comes from TCRdb applying MiXCR to the multiplex PCR reads. The table records 300,000 to 400,000 distinct CDR3 sequences, less than 15% of them present only once.

The sequenced material came from blood. V is TRBV2 and J is TRBJ2-7, with D hard to call. The receptor was isolated from a woman between 18 and 30 years old with Graves' hyperthyroidism. The CDR3 protein is CASSSLSEQYF. CDR3 bases: TGTGCCAGCAGCTCCCTTTCCGAGCAGTACTTC.